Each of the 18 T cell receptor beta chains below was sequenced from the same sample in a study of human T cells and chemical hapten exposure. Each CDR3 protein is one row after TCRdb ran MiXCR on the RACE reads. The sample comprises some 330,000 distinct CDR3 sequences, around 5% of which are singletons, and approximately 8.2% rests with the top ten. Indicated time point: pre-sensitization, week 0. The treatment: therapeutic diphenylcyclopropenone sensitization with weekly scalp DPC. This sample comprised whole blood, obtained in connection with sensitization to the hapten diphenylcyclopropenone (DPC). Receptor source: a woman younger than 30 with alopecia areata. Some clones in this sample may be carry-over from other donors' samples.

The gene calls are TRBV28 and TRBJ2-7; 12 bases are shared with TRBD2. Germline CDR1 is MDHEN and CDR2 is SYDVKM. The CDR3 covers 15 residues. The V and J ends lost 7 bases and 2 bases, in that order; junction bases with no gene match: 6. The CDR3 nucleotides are TGTGCCAGCACTAGCGGGGGGGTCACCCCCTACGAGCAGTACTTC. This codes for CASTSGGVTPYEQYF.

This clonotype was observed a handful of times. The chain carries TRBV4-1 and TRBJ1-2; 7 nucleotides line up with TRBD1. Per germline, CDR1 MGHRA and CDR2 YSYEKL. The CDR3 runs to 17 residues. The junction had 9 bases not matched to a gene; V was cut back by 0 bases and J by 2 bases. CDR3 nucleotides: TGCGCCAGCAGCCAAGACGCTTTTGGACAGGCAAACTATGGCTACACCTTC. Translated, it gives CASSQDAFGQANYGYTF.

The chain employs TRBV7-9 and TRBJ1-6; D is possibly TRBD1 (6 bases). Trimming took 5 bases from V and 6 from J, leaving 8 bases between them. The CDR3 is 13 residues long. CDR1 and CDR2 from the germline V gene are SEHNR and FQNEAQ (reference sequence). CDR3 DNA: TGTGCCAGCAGCCAGGGGTCTAATTCACCCCTCCACTTT. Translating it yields CASSQGSNSPLHF.

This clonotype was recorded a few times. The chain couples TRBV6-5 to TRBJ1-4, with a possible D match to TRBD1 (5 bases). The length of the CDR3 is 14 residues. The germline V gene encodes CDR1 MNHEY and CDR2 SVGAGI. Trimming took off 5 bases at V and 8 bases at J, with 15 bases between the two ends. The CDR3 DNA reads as TGTGCCAGCAGTCAAGGGGTAGTCAGGGAAAAACTGTTTTTT. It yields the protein CASSQGVVREKLFF.

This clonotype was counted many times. CDR3 nucleotide sequence: TGTGCCAGCAGTAAACGGACAGGGTCTCGGAATTCACCCCTCCACTTT. It encodes CASSKRTGSRNSPLHF. The chain employs TRBV12-3 or TRBV12-4 and TRBJ1-6, with 8 bases identical to TRBD1. The CDR3 has 16 amino acids. V lost 5 bases to trimming and J lost 7 bases; unmatched junction nucleotides: 10.

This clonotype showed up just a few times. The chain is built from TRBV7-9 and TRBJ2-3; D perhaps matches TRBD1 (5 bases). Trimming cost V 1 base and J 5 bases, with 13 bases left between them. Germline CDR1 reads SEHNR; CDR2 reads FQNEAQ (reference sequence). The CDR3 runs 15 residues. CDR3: CASSLGSRVIDTQYF. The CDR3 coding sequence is TGTGCCAGCAGCTTAGGATCCAGGGTGATAGATACGCAGTATTTT. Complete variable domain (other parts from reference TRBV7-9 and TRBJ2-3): DTGVSQNPRHKITKRGQNVTFRCDPISEHNRLYWYRQTLGQGPEFLTYFQNEAQLEKSRLLSDRFSAERPKGSFSTLEIQRTEQGDSAMYLCASSLGSRVIDTQYFGPGTRLTVL.

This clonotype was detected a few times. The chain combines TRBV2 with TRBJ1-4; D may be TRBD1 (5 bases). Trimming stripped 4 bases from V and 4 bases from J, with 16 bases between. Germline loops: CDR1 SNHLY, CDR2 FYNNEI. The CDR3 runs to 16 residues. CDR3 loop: CASSARTGTGNEKLFF. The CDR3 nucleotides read TGTGCCAGCAGTGCCCGTACCGGGACGGGTAATGAAAAACTGTTTTTT.

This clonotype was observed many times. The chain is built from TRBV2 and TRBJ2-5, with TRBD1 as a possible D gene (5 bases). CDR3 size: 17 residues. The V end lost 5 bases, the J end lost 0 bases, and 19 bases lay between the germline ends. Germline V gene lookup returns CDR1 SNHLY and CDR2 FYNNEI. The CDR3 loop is CASSSRRTSRYQETQYF. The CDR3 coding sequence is TGTGCCAGCAGTTCCCGACGGACATCCCGGTACCAAGAGACCCAGTACTTC.

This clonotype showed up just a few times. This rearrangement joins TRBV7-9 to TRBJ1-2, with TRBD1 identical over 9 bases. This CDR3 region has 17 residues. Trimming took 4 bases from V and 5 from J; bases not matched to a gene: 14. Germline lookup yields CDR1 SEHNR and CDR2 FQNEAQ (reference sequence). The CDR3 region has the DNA TGTGCCAGCAGCTCGCTGTCAACAGGGGGCGCTTGGTATGGCTACACCTTC. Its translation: CASSSLSTGGAWYGYTF.

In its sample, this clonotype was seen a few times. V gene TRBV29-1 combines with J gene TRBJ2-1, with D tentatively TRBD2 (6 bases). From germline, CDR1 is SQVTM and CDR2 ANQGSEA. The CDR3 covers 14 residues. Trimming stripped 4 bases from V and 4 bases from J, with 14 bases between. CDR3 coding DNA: TGCAGCGTTGGTCGGAGGGGCGAGTACAATGAGCAGTTCTTC. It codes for CSVGRRGEYNEQFF.

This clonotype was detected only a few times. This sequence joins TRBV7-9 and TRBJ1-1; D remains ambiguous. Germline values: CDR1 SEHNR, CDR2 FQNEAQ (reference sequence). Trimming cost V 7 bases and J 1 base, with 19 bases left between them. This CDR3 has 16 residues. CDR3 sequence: CASTLGPAGPNTEAFF. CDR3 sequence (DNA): TGTGCCAGCACCCTAGGCCCCGCAGGCCCGAACACTGAAGCTTTCTTT.

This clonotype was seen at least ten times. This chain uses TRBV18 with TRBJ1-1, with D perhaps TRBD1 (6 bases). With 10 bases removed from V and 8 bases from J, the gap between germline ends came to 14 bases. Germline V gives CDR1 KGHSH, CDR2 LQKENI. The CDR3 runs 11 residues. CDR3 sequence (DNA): TGTGCCACCTTCGCAGGGGTCGAAGCTTTCTTT. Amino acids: CATFAGVEAFF.

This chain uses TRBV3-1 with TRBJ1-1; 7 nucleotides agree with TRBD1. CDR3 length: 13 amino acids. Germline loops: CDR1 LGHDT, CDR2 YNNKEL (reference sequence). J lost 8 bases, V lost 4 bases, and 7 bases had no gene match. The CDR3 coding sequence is TGTGCCAGCAGCCCCGGGACAGCTGCAGAAGCTTTCTTT. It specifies CASSPGTAAEAFF.

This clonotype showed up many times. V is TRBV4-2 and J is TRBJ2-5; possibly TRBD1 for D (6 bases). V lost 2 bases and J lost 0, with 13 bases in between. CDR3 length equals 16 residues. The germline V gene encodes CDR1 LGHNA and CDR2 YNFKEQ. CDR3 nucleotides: TGTGCCAGCAGCCAATCAACCCAGGGGCACCAAGAGACCCAGTACTTC. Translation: CASSQSTQGHQETQYF.

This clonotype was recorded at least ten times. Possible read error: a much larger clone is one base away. Here the CDR3 DNA reads TGTGCCAGCAGCGCACAGGGAGATACGCAGTATTTT. Amino acid sequence: CASSAQGDTQYF. The chain combines TRBV7-6 with TRBJ2-3; TRBD1 is a possible D gene (6 bases). With 5 bases removed from V and 5 bases from J, the gap between germline ends came to 8 bases. CDR1 and CDR2 from the germline V gene are SGHVS and FNYEAQ. CDR3 length: 12 residues. Using reference TRBV7-6 and TRBJ2-3 for the parts outside the CDR3, the full variable domain is GAGVSQSPRYKVTKRGQDVALRCDPISGHVSLYWYRQALGQGPEFLTYFNYEAQQDKSGLPNDRFSAERPEGSISTLTIQRTEQRDSAMYRCASSAQGDTQYFGPGTRLTVL.

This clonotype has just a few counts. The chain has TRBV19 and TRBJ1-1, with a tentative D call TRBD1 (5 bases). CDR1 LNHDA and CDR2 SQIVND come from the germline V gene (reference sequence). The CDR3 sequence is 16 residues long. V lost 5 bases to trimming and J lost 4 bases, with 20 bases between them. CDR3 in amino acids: CASSPPGTASGTEAFF. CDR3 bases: TGTGCCAGTAGTCCCCCCGGGACCGCCTCAGGCACTGAAGCTTTCTTT.

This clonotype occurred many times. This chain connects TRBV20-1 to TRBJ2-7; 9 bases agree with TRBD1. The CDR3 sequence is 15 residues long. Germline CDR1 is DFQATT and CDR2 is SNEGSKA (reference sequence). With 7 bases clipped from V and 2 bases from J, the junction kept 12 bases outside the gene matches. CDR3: CSVPTIGTGPYEQYF. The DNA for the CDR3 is TGCAGTGTTCCGACGATCGGGACAGGGCCCTACGAGCAGTACTTC.

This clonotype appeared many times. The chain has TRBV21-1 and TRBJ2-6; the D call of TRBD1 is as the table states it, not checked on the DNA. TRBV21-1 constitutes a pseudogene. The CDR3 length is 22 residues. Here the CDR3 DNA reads TGTGCCAGCAGCAAAGCGAGGAGGGAGCGGGGGCCCAATTACTCTGGGGCCAACGTCCTGACTTTC. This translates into CASSKARRERGPNYSGANVLTF.